The 23 T cell receptor beta chains below come from one sample, sequenced in a study of beta chain features in type 1 diabetes. Expressed TCRB transcripts were sequenced after all isolated RNA was converted to cDNA. Method: immunoSEQ multiplex PCR; TCRdb's copy keeps in-frame clones and lacks some. The sample holds 810,000 or so clones, 15% to 20% seen once. Sequencing used naive CD4+ T cells from blood. The receptors stem from a woman aged 18-29 years in good health.

This clone was seen only a few times. The chain carries TRBV7-8 and TRBJ2-1; TRBD2 matches at 9 bases. This CDR3 region has 15 residues. The germline V gene encodes CDR1 SGHVS and CDR2 FQNEAQ. With V trimmed by 5 bases and J by 4 bases, 6 bases remained unmatched. The DNA for the CDR3 is TGTGCCAGCAGCAGAGGGACTAGCAGGTACAATGAGCAGTTCTTC. Its translation: CASSRGTSRYNEQFF.

The chain employs TRBV4-2 and TRBJ1-4; tentative D call: TRBD1 (6 bases). Trimming left V 2 bases short and J 4 bases short, with 11 bases between. The germline V gene encodes CDR1 LGHNA and CDR2 YNFKEQ. CDR3 length: 15 residues. Here the CDR3 reads CASSQQDRNNEKLFF. CDR3 coding DNA: TGTGCCAGCAGCCAACAGGACAGAAATAATGAAAAACTGTTTTTT.

J is TRBJ2-7 and V is TRBV28, with D perhaps matching TRBD1 or TRBD2 (5 bases each). Germline CDR1 MDHEN, CDR2 SYDVKM. The CDR3 consists of 15 residues. Trimming removed 5 bases at V and 2 bases at J, with 16 bases between. CDR3: CASSPSRGHTYEQYF. The CDR3 DNA reads as TGTGCCAGCAGTCCTAGCCGTGGACACACCTACGAGCAGTACTTC.

V and J are TRBV28 and TRBJ2-7, with a possible D match to TRBD2 (5 bases). Trimming left V 6 bases short and J 3 bases short, with 15 bases between. The CDR3 runs to 14 residues. Germline-derived CDR1 and CDR2 are MDHEN and SYDVKM. The DNA of the CDR3 is TGTGCCAGCAGATCCCCGACACGGGGCTACGAGCAGTACTTC. It codes for CASRSPTRGYEQYF.

The V call is TRBV2, the J call TRBJ1-5; D is ambiguous. Trimming removed 7 bases from V and 4 bases from J, with 11 bases in between. The CDR3 is made up of 13 amino acids. Germline V gene lookup returns CDR1 SNHLY and CDR2 FYNNEI. The CDR3 is CASTFWENQPQHF. The CDR3 DNA is TGTGCCAGCACCTTCTGGGAAAATCAGCCCCAGCATTTT.

The V call is TRBV18, the J call TRBJ2-1, with 8 positions matching TRBD2. This CDR3 is built from 14 residues. Germline assignment: CDR1 KGHSH and CDR2 LQKENI. The junction had 10 bases not matched to a gene; V was cut back by 8 bases and J by 7 bases. The CDR3 nucleotides read TGTGCCAGCGCGAGCGGGAGCACAAAGAATGAGCAGTTCTTC. The encoded protein is CASASGSTKNEQFF. Complete variable domain (other parts from reference TRBV18 and TRBJ2-1): NAGVMQNPRHLVRRRGQEARLRCSPMKGHSHVYWYRQLPEEGLKFMVYLQKENIIDESGMPKERFSAEFPKEGPSILRIQQVVRGDSAAYFCASASGSTKNEQFFGPGTRLTVL.

The sample holds a few counts of this clone. This sequence joins TRBV18 and TRBJ2-1; D perhaps matches TRBD1 (6 bases). The CDR3 loop spans 15 amino acids. V was cut by 0 bases and J by 8 bases, with 14 bases left in between. The germline V gene has CDR1 KGHSH and CDR2 LQKENI. The CDR3 here is CASSPPQSGGHEQFF. DNA of the CDR3: TGTGCCAGCTCACCACCTCAGTCTGGGGGCCATGAGCAGTTCTTC. The entire variable domain, with the rest obtained from reference TRBV18 and TRBJ2-1, is as follows: NAGVMQNPRHLVRRRGQEARLRCSPMKGHSHVYWYRQLPEEGLKFMVYLQKENIIDESGMPKERFSAEFPKEGPSILRIQQVVRGDSAAYFCASSPPQSGGHEQFFGPGTRLTVL.

With regard to this clone: The DNA is omitted, as the CDR3 cannot be located on it reliably, and the CDR3 follows TCRdb's listing. The J gene is TRBJ2-6, the V gene TRBV12-2; the D call of TRBD2 is as the table states it, not checked on the DNA. TRBV12-2 is classified as a pseudogene. Inclusive of both ends, the CDR3 amounts to 15 amino acids. CDR3 region: CASRLVAGGANVLTF.

A few counts support this clone. At one end the junction does not follow the germline gene, possibly because of a read error. The gene calls are TRBV7-7 and TRBJ2-2; D gene ambiguous. This CDR3 comprises 14 residues. CDR1 and CDR2 (germline): SSHAT, FNYEAQ (reference sequence). The CDR3 sequence: CASSPGPITGELFF. The DNA of the CDR3 is TGTGCTAGCAGCCCCGGTCCAATAACCGGGGAGCTGTTTTTT. Full variable domain (rest looked up from reference TRBV7-7 and TRBJ2-2): GAGVSQSPRYKVTKRGQDVTLRCDPISSHATLYWYQQALGQGPEFLTYFNYEAQPDKSGLPSDRFSAERPEGSISTLTIQRTEQRDSAMYRCASSPGPITGELFFGEGSRLTVL.

This clone has only a few counts. J is TRBJ2-1 and V is TRBV7-2; D gene ambiguous. Trimming removed 5 bases at V and 4 bases at J, with 6 bases between. Germline CDR1 is SGHTA and CDR2 is FQGNSA. The length of the CDR3 is 12 residues. CDR3 sequence reads: CASSQSYNEQFF. The CDR3 region has the DNA TGTGCCAGCAGCCAATCTTACAATGAGCAGTTCTTC.

In this sample, this clone turned up a few times. The V call is TRBV5-1, the J call TRBJ2-3; TRBD2 might be the D (6 bases). Germline V CDR1 and CDR2: SGHRS, YFSETQ. The CDR3 covers 16 residues. Deletions cut 0 bases from V and 1 base from J, with 12 bases between. The CDR3 coding sequence is TGCGCCAGCAGCTTGGAGCGGGCTAGCGGCACAGATACGCAGTATTTT. The encoded protein is CASSLERASGTDTQYF. The whole variable domain, filled in from reference TRBV5-1 and TRBJ2-3, reads KAGVTQTPRYLIKTRGQQVTLSCSPISGHRSVSWYQQTPGQGLQFLFEYFSETQRNKGNFPGRFSGRQFSNSRSEMNVSTLELGDSALYLCASSLERASGTDTQYFGPGTRLTVL.

This clone was seen a few times. V is TRBV28 and J is TRBJ2-1, with D hard to call. V was pared by 3 bases and J by 7 bases, with 7 bases between. CDR1 MDHEN and CDR2 SYDVKM come from the germline V gene. The CDR3 covers 12 residues. The CDR3 loop is CASSFSWNEQFF. CDR3 in DNA: TGTGCCAGCAGTTTCAGTTGGAATGAGCAGTTCTTC.

This clone appeared a single time. The rearrangement uses TRBV2 and TRBJ1-2; D uncertain. Germline values: CDR1 SNHLY, CDR2 FYNNEI. V lost 1 base, J lost 4 bases, and 13 bases lay in between. This CDR3 spans 15 amino acids. The CDR3 DNA reads TGTGCCAGCAGTGAAGTGGCCAGCGTCGGCTATGGCTACACCTTC. As protein: CASSEVASVGYGYTF.

This clone turned up a few times. The chain is built from TRBV7-3 and TRBJ2-2; a possible D gene is TRBD2 (5 bases). The CDR3 is made up of 15 amino acids. CDR1 is SGHTA, CDR2 FQGTGA, per germline. V was pared by 6 bases and J by 1 base, with 12 bases between. CDR3 coding DNA: TGTGCCAGCAGTCCTCTGGCGGGGAACACCGGGGAGCTGTTTTTT. It encodes CASSPLAGNTGELFF.

This clone was observed a handful of times. The rearrangement links TRBV5-1 to TRBJ1-2, with 7 bases identical to TRBD1. Germline-derived CDR1 and CDR2 are SGHRS and YFSETQ. V dropped 4 bases and J dropped 8; count of bases not matched to a gene: 14. The CDR3 has 15 amino acids. The CDR3 DNA sequence: TGCGCCAGCAGCCTACAGGGGAATCCATCGGAGGGCTACACCTTC. This sequence encodes CASSLQGNPSEGYTF. The whole variable domain, filled in from reference TRBV5-1 and TRBJ1-2, reads KAGVTQTPRYLIKTRGQQVTLSCSPISGHRSVSWYQQTPGQGLQFLFEYFSETQRNKGNFPGRFSGRQFSNSRSEMNVSTLELGDSALYLCASSLQGNPSEGYTFGSGTRLTVV.

This clone was picked up a small number of times. This chain uses TRBV5-4 with TRBJ2-5, with 8 positions matching TRBD2. The trim removed 2 bases at V and 2 bases at J, leaving 2 bases unmatched. The CDR3 extends over 14 amino acids. The germline gives CDR1 SGHNT, CDR2 YYREEE (reference sequence). The CDR3 protein is CASSFGTRQETQYF. The CDR3 DNA sequence: TGTGCCAGCAGCTTCGGGACTAGACAAGAGACCCAGTACTTC.

The J gene is TRBJ1-5, the V gene TRBV10-3; weak D call: TRBD1 (5 bases). The CDR3 is 13 amino acids. Trimming cost V 2 bases and J 7 bases, with 9 bases left between them. CDR1 and CDR2 (germline): ENHRY, SYGVKD. Here the CDR3 DNA reads TGTGCCATCAGTGAGAGAGGGACCCAGCCCCAGCATTTT. It is translated as CAISERGTQPQHF.

V gene TRBV7-3 combines with J gene TRBJ2-3; TRBD2 matches 7 bases. This CDR3 comprises 15 residues. Looked up from germline, CDR1 is SGHTA and CDR2 is FQGTGA. Unmatched junction bases numbered 5, after V lost 5 bases and J lost 0 bases. The CDR3 nucleotides are TGTGCCAGCAGCGTCGGGACTAAGAGCACAGATACGCAGTATTTT. Protein sequence: CASSVGTKSTDTQYF. The whole variable domain, remainder taken from reference TRBV7-3 and TRBJ2-3, is GAGVSQTPSNKVTEKGKYVELRCDPISGHTALYWYRQSLGQGPEFLIYFQGTGAADDSGLPNDRFFAVRPEGSVSTLKIQRTERGDSAVYLCASSVGTKSTDTQYFGPGTRLTVL.

This clone was seen more than once but under ten times. The chain is built from TRBV4-3 and TRBJ2-1, with 10 bases fitting TRBD2. Germline loops: CDR1 LGHNA, CDR2 YSLEER. CDR3 length equals 17 residues. V gave up 1 base and J gave up 6 bases; unmatched junction bases: 9. The CDR3 DNA reads as TGCGCCAGCAGCCAAGTGAGCGGGAGGGCCTCCCGCAATGAGCAGTTCTTC. Translated: CASSQVSGRASRNEQFF.

This clone was seen more than once but under ten times. The V gene is TRBV18, the J gene TRBJ2-5, with 9 positions matching TRBD2. The CDR3 spans 15 residues. Germline CDR1 KGHSH, CDR2 LQKENI. The V gene end was trimmed by 2 bases and the J gene end by 4 bases; junction bases not matched to a gene: 5. The CDR3, as DNA: TGTGCCAGCTCACCAAATGGACTAGCGCGAGAGACCCAGTACTTC. This encodes CASSPNGLARETQYF.

This clone was detected a few times. This chain connects TRBV28 to TRBJ1-5; D is possibly TRBD1 (6 bases). The CDR3 consists of 14 residues. The germline V and J ends were trimmed by 6 bases and 7 bases, with 16 bases remaining between them. The germline V gene has CDR1 MDHEN and CDR2 SYDVKM. The CDR3 reads CASRQAGARQPQHF. CDR3 bases: TGTGCCAGCAGACAGGCAGGGGCCAGGCAGCCCCAGCATTTT.

V and J are TRBV28 and TRBJ2-2; D not resolved. The germline V gene encodes CDR1 MDHEN and CDR2 SYDVKM. CDR3 length: 11 residues. Deletions cut 8 bases from V and 6 bases from J, with 7 bases between. CDR3 coding DNA: TGTGCCAGCCGGGCGCCCGGGGAGCTGTTTTTT. Translated, it gives CASRAPGELFF.

The chain has TRBV11-2 and TRBJ2-1; D is undetermined. Per germline, CDR1 SGHAT and CDR2 FQNNGV. Trimming shortened V by 6 bases and J by 1 base, and 13 bases separated the two germline ends. CDR3 length equals 15 residues. The CDR3 loop is CASSQVKGSYNEQFF. The CDR3 DNA follows: TGTGCCAGCAGTCAGGTGAAGGGTTCCTACAATGAGCAGTTCTTC. The full variable domain, rest sourced from reference TRBV11-2 and TRBJ2-1, is EAGVAQSPRYKIIEKRQSVAFWCNPISGHATLYWYQQILGQGPKLLIQFQNNGVVDDSQLPKDRFSAERLKGVDSTLKIQPAKLEDSAVYLCASSQVKGSYNEQFFGPGTRLTVL.